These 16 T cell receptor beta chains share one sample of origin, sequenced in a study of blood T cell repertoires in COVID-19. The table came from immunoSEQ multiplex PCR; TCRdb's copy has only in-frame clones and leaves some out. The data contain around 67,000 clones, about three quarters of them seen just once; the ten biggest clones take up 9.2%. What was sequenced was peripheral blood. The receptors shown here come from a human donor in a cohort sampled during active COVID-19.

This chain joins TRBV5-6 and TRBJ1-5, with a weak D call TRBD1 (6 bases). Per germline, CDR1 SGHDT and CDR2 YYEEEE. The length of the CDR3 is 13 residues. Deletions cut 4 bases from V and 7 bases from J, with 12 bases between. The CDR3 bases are TGTGCCAGCAGCCAGGGGTATGTGCAGCCCCAGCATTTT. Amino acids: CASSQGYVQPQHF.

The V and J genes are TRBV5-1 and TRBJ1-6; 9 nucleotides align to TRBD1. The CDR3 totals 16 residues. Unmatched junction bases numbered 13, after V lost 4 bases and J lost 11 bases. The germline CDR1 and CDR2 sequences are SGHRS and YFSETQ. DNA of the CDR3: TGCGCCAGCAGCACGGGACAGGGAAGATTTGGAACACCCCTCCACTTT. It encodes CASSTGQGRFGTPLHF.

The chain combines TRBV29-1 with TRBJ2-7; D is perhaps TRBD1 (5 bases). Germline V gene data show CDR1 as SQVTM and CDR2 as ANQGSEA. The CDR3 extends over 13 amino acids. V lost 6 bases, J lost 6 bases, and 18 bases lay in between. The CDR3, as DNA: TGCAGCGTCGGTAGGCAGGGAATCGGCGAGCAGTACTTC. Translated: CSVGRQGIGEQYF.

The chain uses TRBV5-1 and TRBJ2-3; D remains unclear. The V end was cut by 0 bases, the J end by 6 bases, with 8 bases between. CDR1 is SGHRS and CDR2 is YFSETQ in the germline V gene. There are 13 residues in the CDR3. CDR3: CASSLAPSDTQYF. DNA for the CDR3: TGCGCCAGCAGCTTGGCCCCGTCGGATACGCAGTATTTT.

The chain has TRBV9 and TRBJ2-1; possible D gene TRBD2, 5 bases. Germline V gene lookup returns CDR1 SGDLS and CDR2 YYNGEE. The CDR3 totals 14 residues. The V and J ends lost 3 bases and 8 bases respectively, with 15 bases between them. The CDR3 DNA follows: TGTGCCAGCAGCGCCCGGGGAGTCATCGATGAGCAGTTCTTC. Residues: CASSARGVIDEQFF. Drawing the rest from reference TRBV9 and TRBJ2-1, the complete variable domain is DSGVTQTPKHLITATGQRVTLRCSPRSGDLSVYWYQQSLDQGLQFLIQYYNGEERAKGNILERFSAQQFPDLHSELNLSSLELGDSALYFCASSARGVIDEQFFGPGTRLTVL.

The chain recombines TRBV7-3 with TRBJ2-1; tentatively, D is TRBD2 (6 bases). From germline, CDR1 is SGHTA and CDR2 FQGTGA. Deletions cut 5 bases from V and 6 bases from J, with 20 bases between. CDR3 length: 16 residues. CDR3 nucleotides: TGTGCCAGCAGCCCCGATGGGGAAGCGGGTCTCAATGAGCAGTTCTTC. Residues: CASSPDGEAGLNEQFF.

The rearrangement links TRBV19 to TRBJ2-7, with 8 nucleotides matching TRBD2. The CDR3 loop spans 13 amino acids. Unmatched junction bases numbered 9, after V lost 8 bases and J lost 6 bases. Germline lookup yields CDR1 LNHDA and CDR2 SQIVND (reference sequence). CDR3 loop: CASSPRAGVEQYF. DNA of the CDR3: TGTGCCAGTTCCCCCCGAGCGGGGGTCGAGCAGTACTTC.

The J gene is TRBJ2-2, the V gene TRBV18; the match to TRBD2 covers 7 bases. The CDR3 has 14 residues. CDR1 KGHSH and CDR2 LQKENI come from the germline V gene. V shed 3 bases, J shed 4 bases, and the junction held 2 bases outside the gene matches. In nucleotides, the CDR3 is TGTGCCAGCTCACCGGCGGGAGTCACCGGGGAGCTGTTTTTT. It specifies CASSPAGVTGELFF.

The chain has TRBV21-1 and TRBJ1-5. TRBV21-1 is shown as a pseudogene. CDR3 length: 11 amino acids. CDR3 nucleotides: TGTGCCAGCAGCAACGGAGAACCCCAGCATTTT. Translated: CASSNGEPQHF.

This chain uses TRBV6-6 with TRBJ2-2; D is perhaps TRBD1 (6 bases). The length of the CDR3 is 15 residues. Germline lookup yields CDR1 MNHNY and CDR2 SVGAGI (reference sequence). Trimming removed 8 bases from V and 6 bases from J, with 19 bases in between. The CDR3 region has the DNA TGTGCCAGCTCCGGAGGACAGTTAATTCCCGGGGAGCTGTTTTTT. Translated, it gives CASSGGQLIPGELFF.

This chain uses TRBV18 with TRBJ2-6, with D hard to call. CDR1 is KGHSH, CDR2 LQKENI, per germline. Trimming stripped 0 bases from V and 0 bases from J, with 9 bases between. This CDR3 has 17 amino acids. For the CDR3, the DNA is TGTGCCAGCTCACCACCGTTTGGCAGCTCTGGGGCCAACGTCCTGACTTTC. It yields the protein CASSPPFGSSGANVLTF.

The CDR3 here is CASSETSGGSTDTQYF. DNA of the CDR3: TGTGCCAGCAGCGAAACTAGCGGGGGGAGCACAGATACGCAGTATTTT. This chain uses TRBV7-9 with TRBJ2-3; 12 bases are a match to TRBD2. The V segment lost 5 bases and the J segment 0 bases; nucleotides outside the gene matches: 3. This CDR3 has 16 amino acids. Germline-derived CDR1 and CDR2 are SEHNR and FQNEAQ (reference sequence).

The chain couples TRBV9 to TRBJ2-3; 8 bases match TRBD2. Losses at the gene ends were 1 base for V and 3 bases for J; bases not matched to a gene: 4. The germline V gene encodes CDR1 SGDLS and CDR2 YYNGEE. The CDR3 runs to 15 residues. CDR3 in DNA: TGTGCCAGCAGCGTATTTAGCGGGGATACAGATACGCAGTATTTT. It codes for CASSVFSGDTDTQYF.

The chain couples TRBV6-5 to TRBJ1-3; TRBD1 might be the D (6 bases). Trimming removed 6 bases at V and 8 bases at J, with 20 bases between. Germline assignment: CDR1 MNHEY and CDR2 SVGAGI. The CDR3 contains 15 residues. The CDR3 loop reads CASRGWGGQRDTIYF. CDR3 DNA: TGTGCCAGCAGGGGTTGGGGGGGGCAGAGGGACACCATATATTTT.

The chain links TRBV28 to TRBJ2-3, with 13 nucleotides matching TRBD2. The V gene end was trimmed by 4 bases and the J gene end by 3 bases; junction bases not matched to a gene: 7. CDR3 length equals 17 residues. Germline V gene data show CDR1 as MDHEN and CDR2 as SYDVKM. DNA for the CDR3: TGTGCCAGCAGTTATGGACTAGCGGGAGAGGGGACAGATACGCAGTATTTT. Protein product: CASSYGLAGEGTDTQYF. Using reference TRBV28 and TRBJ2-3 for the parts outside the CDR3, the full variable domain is DVKVTQSSRYLVKRTGEKVFLECVQDMDHENMFWYRQDPGLGLRLIYFSYDVKMKEKGDIPEGYSVSREKKERFSLILESASTNQTSMYLCASSYGLAGEGTDTQYFGPGTRLTVL.

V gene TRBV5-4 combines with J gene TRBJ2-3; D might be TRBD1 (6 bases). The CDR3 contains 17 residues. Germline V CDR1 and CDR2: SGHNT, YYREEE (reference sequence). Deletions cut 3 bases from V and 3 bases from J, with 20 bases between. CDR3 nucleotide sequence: TGTGCCAGCAGCTACGGGACACCCCCCACGGGGACAGATACGCAGTATTTT. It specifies CASSYGTPPTGTDTQYF.